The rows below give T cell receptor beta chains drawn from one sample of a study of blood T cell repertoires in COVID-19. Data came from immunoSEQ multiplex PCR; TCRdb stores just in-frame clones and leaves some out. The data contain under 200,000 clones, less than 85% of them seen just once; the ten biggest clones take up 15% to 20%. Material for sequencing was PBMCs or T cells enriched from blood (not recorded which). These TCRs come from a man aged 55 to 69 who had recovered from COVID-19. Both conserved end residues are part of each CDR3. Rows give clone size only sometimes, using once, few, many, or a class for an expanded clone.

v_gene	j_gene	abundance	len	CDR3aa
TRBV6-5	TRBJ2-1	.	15	CASSSGTFPGHEQFF
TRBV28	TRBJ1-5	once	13	CASRPDRNQPQHF
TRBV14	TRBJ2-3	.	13	CASSRDRVDTQYF
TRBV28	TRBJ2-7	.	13	CASRGQGDDEQYF
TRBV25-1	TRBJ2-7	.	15	CASSDAGLADYEQYF
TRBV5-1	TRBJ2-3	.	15	CASSLEGLRGDTQYF
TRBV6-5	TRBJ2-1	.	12	CASSRQGNEQFF
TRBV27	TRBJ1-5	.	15	CASRGAHLGNQPQHF
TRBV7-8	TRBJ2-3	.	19	CASSLAFMASGSSGHTQYF
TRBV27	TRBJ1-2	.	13	CASSSDRHYGYTF
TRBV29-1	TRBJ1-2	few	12	CSVADNEYGYTF
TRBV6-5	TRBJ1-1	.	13	CASSKGQGTEAFF
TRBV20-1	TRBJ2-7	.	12	CSASGPSAEQYF
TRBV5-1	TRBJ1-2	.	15	CASTRTASKPYGYTF
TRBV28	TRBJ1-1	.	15	CASRDNRDLNTEAFF
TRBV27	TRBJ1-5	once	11	CASKQTQPQHF
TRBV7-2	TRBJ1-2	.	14	CASSLARRDYGYTF
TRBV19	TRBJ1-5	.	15	CASSIEGTGYQPQHF
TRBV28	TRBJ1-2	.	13	CASSPVFPYGYTF
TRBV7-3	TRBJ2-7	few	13	CASSLNGFYEQYF
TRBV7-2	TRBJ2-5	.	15	CASSLVKQGWETQYF
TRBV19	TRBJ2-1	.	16	CASSIDSSGGAYEQFF
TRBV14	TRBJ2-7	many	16	CASSQRTGTGSTEQYF
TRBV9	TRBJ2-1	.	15	CASGPGSRRFNEQFF
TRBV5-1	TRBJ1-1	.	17	CASSLILTQTGDTEAFF
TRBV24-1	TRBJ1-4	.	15	CATSAGSATNEKLFF
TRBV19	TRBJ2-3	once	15	CASSMGGTSGNSLYF
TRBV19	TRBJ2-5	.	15	CASSRTSGRAETQYF
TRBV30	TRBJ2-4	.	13	CAWRGQDKNIQYF
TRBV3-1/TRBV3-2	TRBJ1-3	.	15	CASSQSGYPGNTIYF
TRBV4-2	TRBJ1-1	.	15	CASSQVETSNTEAFF
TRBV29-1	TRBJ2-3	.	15	CSVILPGLSTDTQYF
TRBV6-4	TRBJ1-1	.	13	CASSGQANTEAFF
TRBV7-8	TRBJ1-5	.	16	CASSLDGQGTGQPQHF
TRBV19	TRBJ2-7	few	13	CASSRASTYEQYF
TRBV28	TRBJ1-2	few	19	CASSLGGFGDRGRAYGYTF
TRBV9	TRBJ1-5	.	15	CASSLTGFSNQPQHF
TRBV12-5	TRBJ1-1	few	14	CASAPLAGDTEAFF
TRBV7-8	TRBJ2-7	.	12	CASSFEGYEQYF
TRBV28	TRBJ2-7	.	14	CASSIWTNTYEQYF
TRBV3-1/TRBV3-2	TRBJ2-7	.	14	CASSRSGVSYEQYF
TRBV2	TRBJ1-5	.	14	CASSGQGGNQPQHF
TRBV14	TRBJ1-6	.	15	CASRQTGFTGSPLHF
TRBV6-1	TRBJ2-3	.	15	CASSEPSGRGDTQYF
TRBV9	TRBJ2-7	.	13	CASSVGGKSEQYF
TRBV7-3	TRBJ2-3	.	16	CASSPVPGGGPDTQYF
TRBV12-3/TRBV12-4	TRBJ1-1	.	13	CASSLGGDTEAFF